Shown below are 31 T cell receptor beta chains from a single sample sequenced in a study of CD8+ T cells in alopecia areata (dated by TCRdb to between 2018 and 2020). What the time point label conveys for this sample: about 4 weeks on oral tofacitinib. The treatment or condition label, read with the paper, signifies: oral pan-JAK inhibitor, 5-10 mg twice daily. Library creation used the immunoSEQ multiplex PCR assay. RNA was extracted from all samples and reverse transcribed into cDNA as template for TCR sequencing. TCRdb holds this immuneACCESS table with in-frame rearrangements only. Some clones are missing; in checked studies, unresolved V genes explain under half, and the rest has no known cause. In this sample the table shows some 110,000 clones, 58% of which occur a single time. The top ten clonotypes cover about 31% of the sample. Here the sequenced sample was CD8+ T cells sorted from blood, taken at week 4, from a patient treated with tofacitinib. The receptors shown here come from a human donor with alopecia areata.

The CDR3 DNA reads as TGCAGCGTTGGCGGCTCCCAAAAACTGTTTTTT. Translating gives CSVGGSQKLFF. The rearrangement joins TRBV29-1 to TRBJ1-4, with D unclear. This CDR3 has 11 residues. Germline CDR1 reads SQVTM; CDR2 reads ANQGSEA. With 4 bases removed from V and 9 bases from J, the gap between germline ends came to 9 bases.

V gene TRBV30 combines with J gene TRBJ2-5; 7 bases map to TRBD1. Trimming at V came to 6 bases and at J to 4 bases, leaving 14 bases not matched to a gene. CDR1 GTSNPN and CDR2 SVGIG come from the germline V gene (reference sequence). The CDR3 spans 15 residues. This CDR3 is CACNRGGSAGETQYF. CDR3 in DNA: TGTGCCTGCAACAGGGGTGGGTCGGCGGGAGAGACCCAGTACTTC.

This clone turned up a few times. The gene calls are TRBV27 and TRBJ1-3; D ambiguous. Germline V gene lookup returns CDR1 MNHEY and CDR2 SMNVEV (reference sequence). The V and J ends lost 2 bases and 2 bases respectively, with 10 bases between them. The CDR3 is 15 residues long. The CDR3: CASSLTGPAGNTIYF. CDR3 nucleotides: TGTGCCAGCAGTTTAACTGGGCCGGCTGGAAACACCATATATTTT.

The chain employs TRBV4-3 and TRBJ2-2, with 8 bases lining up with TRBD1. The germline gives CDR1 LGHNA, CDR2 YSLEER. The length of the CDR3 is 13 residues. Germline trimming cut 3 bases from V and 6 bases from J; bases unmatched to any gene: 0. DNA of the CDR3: TGCGCCAGCAGCCAGGACAGGGCCGGGGAGCTGTTTTTT. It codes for CASSQDRAGELFF.

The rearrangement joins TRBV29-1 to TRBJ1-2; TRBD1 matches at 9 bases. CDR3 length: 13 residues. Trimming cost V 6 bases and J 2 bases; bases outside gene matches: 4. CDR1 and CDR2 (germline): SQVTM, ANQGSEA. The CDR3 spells CSVLGQGNYGYTF. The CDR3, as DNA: TGCAGCGTCCTCGGACAGGGGAACTATGGCTACACCTTC.

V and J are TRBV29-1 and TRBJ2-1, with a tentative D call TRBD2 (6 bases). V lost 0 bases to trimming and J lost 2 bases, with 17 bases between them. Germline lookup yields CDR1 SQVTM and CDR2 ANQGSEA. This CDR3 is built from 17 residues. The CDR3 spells CSVEDLTGGVTYNEQFF. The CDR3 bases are TGCAGCGTTGAAGATCTCACCGGGGGAGTGACCTACAATGAGCAGTTCTTC.

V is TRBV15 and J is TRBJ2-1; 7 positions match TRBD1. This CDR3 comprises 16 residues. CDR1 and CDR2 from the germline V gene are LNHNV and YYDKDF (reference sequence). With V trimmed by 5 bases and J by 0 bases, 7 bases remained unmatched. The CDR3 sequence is CATSSYGQVSYNEQFF. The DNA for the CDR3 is TGTGCCACCAGCTCCTACGGACAGGTCTCCTACAATGAGCAGTTCTTC.

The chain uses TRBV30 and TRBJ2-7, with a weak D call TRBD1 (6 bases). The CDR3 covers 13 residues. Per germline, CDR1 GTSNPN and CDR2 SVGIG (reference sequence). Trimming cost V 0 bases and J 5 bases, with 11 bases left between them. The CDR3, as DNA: TGTGCCTGGAGTGTAAGGCAGGGGCACGAGCAGTACTTC. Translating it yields CAWSVRQGHEQYF.

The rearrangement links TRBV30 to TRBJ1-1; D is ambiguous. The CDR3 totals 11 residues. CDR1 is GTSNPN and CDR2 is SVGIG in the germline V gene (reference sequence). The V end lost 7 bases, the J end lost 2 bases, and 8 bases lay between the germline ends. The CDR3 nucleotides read TGTGCCTTTAGTCCTAACACTGAAGCTTTCTTT. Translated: CAFSPNTEAFF.

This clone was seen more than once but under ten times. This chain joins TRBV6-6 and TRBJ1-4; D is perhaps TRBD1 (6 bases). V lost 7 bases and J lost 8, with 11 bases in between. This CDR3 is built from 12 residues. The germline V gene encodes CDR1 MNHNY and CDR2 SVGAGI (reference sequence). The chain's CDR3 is CASMEQGEKLFF. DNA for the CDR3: TGTGCCAGCATGGAACAGGGCGAAAAACTGTTTTTT.

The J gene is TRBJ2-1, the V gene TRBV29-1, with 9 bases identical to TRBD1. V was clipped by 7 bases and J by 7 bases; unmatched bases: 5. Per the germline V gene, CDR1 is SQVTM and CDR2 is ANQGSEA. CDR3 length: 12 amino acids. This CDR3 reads CSGGQGGNEQFF. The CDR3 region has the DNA TGCAGCGGGGGACAGGGTGGGAATGAGCAGTTCTTC.

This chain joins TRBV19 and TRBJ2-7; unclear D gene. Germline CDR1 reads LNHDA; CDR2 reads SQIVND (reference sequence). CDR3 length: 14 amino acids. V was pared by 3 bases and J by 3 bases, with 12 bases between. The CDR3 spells CASSISQQSYEQYF. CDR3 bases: TGTGCCAGTAGTATCTCACAGCAGAGCTACGAGCAGTACTTC. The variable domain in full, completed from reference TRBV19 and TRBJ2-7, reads DGGITQSPKYLFRKEGQNVTLSCEQNLNHDAMYWYRQDPGQGLRLIYYSQIVNDFQKGDIAEGYSVSREKKESFPLTVTSAQKNPTAFYLCASSISQQSYEQYFGPGTRLTVT.

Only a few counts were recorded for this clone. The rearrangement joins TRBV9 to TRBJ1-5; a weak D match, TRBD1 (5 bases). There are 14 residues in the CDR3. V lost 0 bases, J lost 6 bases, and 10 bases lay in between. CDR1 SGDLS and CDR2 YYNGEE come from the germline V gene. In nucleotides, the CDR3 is TGTGCCAGCAGCGTAGCCAGGGCCGGTCAGCCCCAGCATTTT. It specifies CASSVARAGQPQHF.

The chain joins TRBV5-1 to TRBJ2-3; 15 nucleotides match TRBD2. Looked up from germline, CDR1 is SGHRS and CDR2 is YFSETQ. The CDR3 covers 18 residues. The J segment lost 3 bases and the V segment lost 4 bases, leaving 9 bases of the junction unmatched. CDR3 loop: CASSGTGLAGGLTDTQYF. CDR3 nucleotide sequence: TGCGCCAGCAGCGGAACGGGACTAGCGGGGGGATTGACAGATACGCAGTATTTT.

CDR3 DNA sequence: TGTGCCACCAGCAGAGAAAAGCTGAACACTGAAGCTTTCTTT. It specifies CATSREKLNTEAFF. This rearrangement joins TRBV15 to TRBJ1-1; D gene uncertain. V gave up 0 bases and J gave up 0 bases, with 5 bases separating them. CDR3 length equals 14 residues. The V gene's germline CDR1 is LNHNV and CDR2 YYDKDF (reference sequence).

In DNA form, the CDR3 reads TGTGCCAGTAGTACCGGGACCGCTGGCACAGATACGCAGTATTTT. Translated: CASSTGTAGTDTQYF. The V gene is TRBV19, the J gene TRBJ2-3; D is perhaps TRBD1 or TRBD2 (5 bases each). This CDR3 is built from 15 residues. The V gene's germline CDR1 is LNHDA and CDR2 SQIVND (reference sequence). V was pared by 4 bases and J by 1 base, with 12 bases between.

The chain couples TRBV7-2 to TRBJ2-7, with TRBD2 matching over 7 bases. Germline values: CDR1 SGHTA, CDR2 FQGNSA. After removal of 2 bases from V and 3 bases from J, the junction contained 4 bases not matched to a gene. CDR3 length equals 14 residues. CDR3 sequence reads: CASSLLAGDYEQYF. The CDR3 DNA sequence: TGTGCCAGCAGCTTATTGGCGGGAGACTACGAGCAGTACTTC.

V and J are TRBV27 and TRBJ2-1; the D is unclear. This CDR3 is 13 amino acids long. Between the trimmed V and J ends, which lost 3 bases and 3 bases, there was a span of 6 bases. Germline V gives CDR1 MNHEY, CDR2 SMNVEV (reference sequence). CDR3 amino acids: CASSFSNYNEQFF. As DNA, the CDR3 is TGTGCCAGCAGTTTCTCCAACTACAATGAGCAGTTCTTC.

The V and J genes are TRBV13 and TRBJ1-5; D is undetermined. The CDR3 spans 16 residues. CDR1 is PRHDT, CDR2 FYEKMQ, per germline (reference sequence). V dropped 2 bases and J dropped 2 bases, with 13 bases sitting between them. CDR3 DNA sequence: TGTGCCAGCAGCTTATGGTCGACCGGCGGCAATCAGCCCCAGCATTTT. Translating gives CASSLWSTGGNQPQHF.

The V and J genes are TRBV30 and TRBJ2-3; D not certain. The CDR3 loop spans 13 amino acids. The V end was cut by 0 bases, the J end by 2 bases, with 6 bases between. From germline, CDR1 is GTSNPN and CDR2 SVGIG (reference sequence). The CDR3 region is CAWSVSPTDTQYF. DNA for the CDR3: TGTGCCTGGAGTGTATCACCCACAGATACGCAGTATTTT.

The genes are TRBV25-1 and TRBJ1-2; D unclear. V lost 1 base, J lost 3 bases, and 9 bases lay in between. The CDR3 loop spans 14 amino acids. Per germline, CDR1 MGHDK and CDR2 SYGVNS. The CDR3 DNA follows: TGTGCCAGCAGTGAATCTGCGGGCCACTATGGCTACACCTTC. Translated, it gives CASSESAGHYGYTF.

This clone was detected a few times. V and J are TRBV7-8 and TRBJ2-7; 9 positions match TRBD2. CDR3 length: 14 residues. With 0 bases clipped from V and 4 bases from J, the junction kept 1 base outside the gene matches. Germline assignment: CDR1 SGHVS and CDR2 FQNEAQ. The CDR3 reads CASSLALAGYEQYF. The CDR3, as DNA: TGTGCCAGCAGCTTAGCCCTAGCGGGGTACGAGCAGTACTTC.

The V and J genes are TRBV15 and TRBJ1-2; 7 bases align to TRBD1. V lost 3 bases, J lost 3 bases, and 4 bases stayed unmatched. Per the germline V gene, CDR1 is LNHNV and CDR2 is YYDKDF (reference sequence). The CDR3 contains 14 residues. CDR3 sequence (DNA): TGTGCCACCAGCAGGGCTGGGACAGACTATGGCTACACCTTC. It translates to CATSRAGTDYGYTF.

The CDR3 spells CSVEGGGQGLHGYTF. CDR3 coding DNA: TGCAGCGTTGAAGGGGGGGGACAGGGCCTACATGGCTACACCTTC. The chain carries TRBV29-1 and TRBJ1-2, with TRBD1 matching over 9 bases. Germline V lookup: CDR1 SQVTM, CDR2 ANQGSEA. The CDR3 extends over 15 amino acids. V dropped 1 base and J dropped 6; count of bases not matched to a gene: 9.

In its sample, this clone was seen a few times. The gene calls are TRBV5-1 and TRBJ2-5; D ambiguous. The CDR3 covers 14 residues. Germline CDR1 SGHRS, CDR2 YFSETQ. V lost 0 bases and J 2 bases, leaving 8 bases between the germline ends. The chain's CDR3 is CASSLEASQETQYF. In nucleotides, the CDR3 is TGCGCCAGCAGCTTGGAGGCCTCACAAGAGACCCAGTACTTC.

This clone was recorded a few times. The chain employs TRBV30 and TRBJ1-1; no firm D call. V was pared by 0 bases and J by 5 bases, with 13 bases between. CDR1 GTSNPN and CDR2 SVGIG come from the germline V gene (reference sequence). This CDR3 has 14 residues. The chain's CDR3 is CAWSVTGGRTEAFF. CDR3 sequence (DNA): TGTGCCTGGAGTGTAACGGGTGGGAGGACTGAAGCTTTCTTT.

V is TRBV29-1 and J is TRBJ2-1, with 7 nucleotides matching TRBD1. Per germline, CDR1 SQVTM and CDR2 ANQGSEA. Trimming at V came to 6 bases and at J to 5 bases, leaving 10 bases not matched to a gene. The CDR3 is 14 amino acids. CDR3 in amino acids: CSVSTGTAHNEQFF. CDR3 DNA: TGCAGCGTCTCCACCGGGACAGCCCACAATGAGCAGTTCTTC.

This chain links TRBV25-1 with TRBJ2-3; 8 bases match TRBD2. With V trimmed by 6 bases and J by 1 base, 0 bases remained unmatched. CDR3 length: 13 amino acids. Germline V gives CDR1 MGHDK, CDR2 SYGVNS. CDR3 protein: CASRRGGTDTQYF. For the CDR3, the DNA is TGTGCCAGCAGGCGGGGGGGCACAGATACGCAGTATTTT.

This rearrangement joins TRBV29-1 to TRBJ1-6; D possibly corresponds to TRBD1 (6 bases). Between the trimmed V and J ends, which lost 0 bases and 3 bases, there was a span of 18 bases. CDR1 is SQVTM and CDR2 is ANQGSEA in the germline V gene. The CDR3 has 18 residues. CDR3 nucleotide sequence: TGCAGCGTTGAAGATGGGCCACAGGGCCCAAACTATAATTCACCCCTCCACTTT. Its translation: CSVEDGPQGPNYNSPLHF. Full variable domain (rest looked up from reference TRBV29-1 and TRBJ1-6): SAVISQKPSRDICQRGTSLTIQCQVDSQVTMMFWYRQQPGQSLTLIATANQGSEATYESGFVIDKFPISRPNLTFSTLTVSNMSPEDSSIYLCSVEDGPQGPNYNSPLHFGNGTRLTVT.

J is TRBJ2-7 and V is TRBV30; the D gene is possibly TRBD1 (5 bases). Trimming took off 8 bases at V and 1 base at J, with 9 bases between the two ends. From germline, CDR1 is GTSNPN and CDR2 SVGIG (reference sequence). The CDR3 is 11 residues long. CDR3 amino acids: CAVTVSYEQYF. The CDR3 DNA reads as TGTGCCGTGACAGTTTCCTACGAGCAGTACTTC.

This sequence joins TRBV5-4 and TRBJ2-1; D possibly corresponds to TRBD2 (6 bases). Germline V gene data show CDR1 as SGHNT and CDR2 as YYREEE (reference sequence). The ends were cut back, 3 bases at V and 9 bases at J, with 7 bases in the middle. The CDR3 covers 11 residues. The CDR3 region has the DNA TGTGCCAGCAGCTACGGGAGTGAGCAGTTCTTC. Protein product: CASSYGSEQFF.